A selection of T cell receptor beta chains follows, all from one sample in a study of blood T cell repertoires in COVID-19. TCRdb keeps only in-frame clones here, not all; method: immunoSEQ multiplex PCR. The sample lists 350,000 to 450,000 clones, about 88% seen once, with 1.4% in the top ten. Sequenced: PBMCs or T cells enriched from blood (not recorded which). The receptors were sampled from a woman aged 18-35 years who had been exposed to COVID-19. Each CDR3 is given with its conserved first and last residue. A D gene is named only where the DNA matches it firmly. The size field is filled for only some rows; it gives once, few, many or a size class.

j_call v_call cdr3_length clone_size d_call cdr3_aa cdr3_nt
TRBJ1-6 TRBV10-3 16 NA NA CAIRQQLSSYNSPLHF TGTGCCATCAGACAACAGTTGAGCTCCTATAATTCACCCCTCCACTTT
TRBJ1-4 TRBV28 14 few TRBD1 CASTRGQANEKLFF TGTGCCAGCACCCGGGGACAGGCAAATGAAAAACTGTTTTTT
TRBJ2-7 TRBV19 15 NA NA CASSIDHQGLNEQYF TGTGCCAGTAGTATAGATCACCAGGGGCTCAACGAGCAGTACTTC
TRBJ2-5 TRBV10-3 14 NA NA CAISEGGSRETQYF TGTGCCATCAGTGAGGGGGGCAGCCGAGAGACCCAGTACTTC
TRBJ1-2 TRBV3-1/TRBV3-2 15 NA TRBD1 CASSQVPQGDYGYTF TGTGCCAGCAGCCAAGTCCCACAGGGGGACTATGGCTACACCTTC
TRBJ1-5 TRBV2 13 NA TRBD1 CASRVQGVQPQHF TGTGCCAGCAGAGTACAGGGGGTCCAGCCCCAGCATTTT
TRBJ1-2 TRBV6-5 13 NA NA CASRIDRNYGYTF TGTGCCAGCAGAATCGACAGGAACTATGGCTACACCTTC
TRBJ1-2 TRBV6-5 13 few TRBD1 CASRGQGVGGYTF TGTGCCAGCAGGGGACAGGGGGTCGGCGGCTACACCTTC
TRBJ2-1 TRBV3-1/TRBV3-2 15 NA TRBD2 CASSPRTSGYNEQFF TGTGCCAGCAGTCCACGGACTAGCGGGTACAATGAGCAGTTCTTC
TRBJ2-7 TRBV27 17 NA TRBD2 CASSLFHRLAGEGEQYF TGTGCCAGCAGTTTATTCCACCGACTAGCGGGAGAGGGCGAGCAGTACTTC
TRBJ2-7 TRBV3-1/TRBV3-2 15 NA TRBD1 CASSQALGTGYEQYF TGTGCCAGCAGCCAAGCACTCGGGACAGGCTACGAGCAGTACTTC
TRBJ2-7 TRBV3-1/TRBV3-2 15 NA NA CASSQSHTGIYEQYF TGTGCCAGCAGCCAAAGTCATACAGGGATCTACGAGCAGTACTTC
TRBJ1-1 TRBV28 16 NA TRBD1 CASSVWTGSMNTEAFF TGTGCCAGCAGTGTCTGGACAGGGTCTATGAACACTGAAGCTTTCTTT
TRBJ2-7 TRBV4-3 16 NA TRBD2 CASSQETSGGTYEQYF TGCGCCAGCAGCCAAGAAACTAGCGGGGGCACCTACGAGCAGTACTTC